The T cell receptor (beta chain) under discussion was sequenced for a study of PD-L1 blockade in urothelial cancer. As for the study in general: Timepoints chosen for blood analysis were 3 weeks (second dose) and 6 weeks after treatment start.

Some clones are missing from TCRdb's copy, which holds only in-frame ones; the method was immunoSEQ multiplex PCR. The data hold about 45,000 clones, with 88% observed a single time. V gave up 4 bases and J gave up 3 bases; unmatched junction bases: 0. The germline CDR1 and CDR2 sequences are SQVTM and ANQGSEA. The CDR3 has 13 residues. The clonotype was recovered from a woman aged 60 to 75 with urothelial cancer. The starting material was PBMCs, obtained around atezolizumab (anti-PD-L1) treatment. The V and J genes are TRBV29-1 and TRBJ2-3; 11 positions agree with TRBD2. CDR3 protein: CSVGTSGTDTQYF. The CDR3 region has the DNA TGCAGCGTTGGGACTAGCGGGACAGATACGCAGTATTTT.